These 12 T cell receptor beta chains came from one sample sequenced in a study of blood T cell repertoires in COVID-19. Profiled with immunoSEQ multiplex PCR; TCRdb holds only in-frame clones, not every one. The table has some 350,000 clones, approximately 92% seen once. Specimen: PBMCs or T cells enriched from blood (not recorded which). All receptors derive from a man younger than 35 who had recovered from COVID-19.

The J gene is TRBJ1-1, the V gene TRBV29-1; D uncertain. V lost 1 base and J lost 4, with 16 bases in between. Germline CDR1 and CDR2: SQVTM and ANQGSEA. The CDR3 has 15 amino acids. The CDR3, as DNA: TGCAGCGTTGAAGCCTTCCCTTTGGAGGGCACTGAAGCTTTCTTT. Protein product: CSVEAFPLEGTEAFF.

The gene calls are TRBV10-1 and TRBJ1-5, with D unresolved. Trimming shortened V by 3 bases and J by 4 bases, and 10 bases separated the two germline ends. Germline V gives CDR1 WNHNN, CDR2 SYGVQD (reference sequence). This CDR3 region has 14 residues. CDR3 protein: CASSDQVLNQPQHF. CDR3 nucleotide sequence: TGCGCCAGCAGTGACCAGGTCTTAAATCAGCCCCAGCATTTT.

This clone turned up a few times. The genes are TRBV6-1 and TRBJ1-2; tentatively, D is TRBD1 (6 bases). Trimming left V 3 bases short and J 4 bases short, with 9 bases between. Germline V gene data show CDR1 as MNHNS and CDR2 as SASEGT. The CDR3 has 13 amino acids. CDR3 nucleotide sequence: TGTGCCAGCAGTGACCAAGGGGGCTATGGCTACACCTTC. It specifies CASSDQGGYGYTF.

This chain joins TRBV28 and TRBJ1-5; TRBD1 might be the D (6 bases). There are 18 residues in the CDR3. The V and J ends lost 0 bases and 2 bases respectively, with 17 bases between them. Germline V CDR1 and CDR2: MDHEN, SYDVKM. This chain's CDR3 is CASSLWIQQGGGNQPQHF. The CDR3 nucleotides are TGTGCCAGCAGTTTATGGATCCAACAGGGTGGGGGCAATCAGCCCCAGCATTTT.

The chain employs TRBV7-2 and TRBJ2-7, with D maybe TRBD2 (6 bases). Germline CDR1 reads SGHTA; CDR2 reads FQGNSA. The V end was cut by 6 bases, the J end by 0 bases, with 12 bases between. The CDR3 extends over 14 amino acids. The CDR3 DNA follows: TGTGCCAGCAGTTTAATGCGGGGCTCCTACGAGCAGTACTTC. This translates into CASSLMRGSYEQYF.

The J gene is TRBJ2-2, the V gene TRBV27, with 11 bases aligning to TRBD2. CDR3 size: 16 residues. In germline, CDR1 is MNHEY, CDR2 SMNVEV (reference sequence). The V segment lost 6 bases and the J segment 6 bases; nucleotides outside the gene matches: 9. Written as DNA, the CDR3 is TGTGCCAGCAGCAAGGGACTAGCGGAATTGGCCGGGGAGCTGTTTTTT. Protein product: CASSKGLAELAGELFF.

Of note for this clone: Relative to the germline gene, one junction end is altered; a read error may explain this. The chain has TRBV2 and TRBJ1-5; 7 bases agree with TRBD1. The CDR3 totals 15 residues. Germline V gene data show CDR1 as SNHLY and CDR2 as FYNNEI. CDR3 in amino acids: CASREDRVFNQPQHF. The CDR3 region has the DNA TGTGCCAGCAGGGAAGACAGGGTGTTCAATCAGCCCCAGCATTTT.

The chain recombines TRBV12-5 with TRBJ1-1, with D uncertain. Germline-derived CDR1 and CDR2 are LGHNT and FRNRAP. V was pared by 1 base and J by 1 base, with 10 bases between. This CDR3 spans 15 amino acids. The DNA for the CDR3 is TGTGCTAGTGGTTTGGCCTTCGAGAAGAACACTGAAGCTTTCTTT. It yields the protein CASGLAFEKNTEAFF.

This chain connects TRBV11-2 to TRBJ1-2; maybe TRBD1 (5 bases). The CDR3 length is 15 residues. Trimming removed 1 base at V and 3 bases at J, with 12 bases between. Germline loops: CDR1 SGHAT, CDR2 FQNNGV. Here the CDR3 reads CASSLGPGSYYGYTF. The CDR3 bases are TGTGCCAGCAGCTTAGGGCCAGGGTCGTACTATGGCTACACCTTC.

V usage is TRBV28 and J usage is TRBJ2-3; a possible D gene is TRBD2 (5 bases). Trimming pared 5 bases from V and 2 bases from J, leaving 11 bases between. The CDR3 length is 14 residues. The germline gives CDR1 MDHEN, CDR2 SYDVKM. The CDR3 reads CASSGGFNTDTQYF. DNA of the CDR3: TGTGCCAGCAGTGGAGGATTTAACACAGATACGCAGTATTTT.

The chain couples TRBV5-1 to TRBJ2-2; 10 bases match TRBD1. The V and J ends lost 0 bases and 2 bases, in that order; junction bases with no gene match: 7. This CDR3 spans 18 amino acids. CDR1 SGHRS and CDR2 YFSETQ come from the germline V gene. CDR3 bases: TGCGCCAGCAGCTTGGCCTTGACAGGGGGCCTAAACACCGGGGAGCTGTTTTTT. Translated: CASSLALTGGLNTGELFF.

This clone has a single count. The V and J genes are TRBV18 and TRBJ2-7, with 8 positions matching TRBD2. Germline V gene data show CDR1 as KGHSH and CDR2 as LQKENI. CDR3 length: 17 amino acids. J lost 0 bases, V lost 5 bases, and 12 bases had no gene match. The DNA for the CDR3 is TGTGCCAGCTCAATCAACGGGGCTCTAGCGGGCTCCTACGAGCAGTACTTC. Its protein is CASSINGALAGSYEQYF.